This T cell receptor (beta chain) was sequenced for a study of blood T cell repertoires in COVID-19. In the authors' methods: Cell counts per sample came from amplifying reference gene primers. The method was immunoSEQ multiplex PCR; TCRdb's version includes in-frame clones alone and lacks a portion of them. D and trimming were read from the DNA, whereas the V and J calls and clone size are those reported in that table. Here the sample spans 250,000 to 350,000 clones, nearly 90% being singletons. Germline V gene lookup returns CDR1 SGHDT and CDR2 YYEEEE. This CDR3 region has 15 residues. The germline V and J ends were trimmed by 2 bases and 6 bases, with 17 bases remaining between them.

The clonotype comes from a young woman with acute COVID-19. Source material: PBMCs or T cells enriched from blood (not recorded which). The V call is TRBV5-6, the J call TRBJ1-1, with D possibly TRBD1 on 5 matching bases. The CDR3 here is CASSFFSGAFAEAFF. The DNA of the CDR3 is TGTGCCAGCAGCTTTTTCAGCGGGGCTTTTGCTGAAGCTTTCTTT.